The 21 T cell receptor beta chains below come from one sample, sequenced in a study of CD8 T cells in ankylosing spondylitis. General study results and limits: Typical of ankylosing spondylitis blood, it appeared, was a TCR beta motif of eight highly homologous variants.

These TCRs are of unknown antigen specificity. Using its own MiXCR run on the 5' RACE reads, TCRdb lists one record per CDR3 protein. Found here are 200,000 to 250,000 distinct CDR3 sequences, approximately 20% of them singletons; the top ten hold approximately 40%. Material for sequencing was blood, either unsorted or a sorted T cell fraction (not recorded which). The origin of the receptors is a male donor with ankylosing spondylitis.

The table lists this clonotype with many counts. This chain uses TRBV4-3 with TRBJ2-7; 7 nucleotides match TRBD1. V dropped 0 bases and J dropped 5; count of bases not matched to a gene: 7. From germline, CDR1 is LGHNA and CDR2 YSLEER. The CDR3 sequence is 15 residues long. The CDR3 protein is CASSQENTQGDEQYF. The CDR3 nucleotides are TGCGCCAGCAGCCAAGAAAATACCCAGGGGGACGAGCAGTACTTC.

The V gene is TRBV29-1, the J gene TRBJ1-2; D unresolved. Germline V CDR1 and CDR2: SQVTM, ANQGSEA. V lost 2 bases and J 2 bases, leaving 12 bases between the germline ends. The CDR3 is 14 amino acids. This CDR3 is CSVEQNIPNYGYTF. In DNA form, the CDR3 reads TGCAGCGTTGAACAGAATATCCCGAACTATGGCTACACCTTC.

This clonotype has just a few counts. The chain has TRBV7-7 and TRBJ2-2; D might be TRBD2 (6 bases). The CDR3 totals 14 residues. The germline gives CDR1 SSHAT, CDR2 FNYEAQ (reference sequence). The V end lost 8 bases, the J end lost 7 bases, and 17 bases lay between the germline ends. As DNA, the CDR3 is TGTGCCAGCGGCAATCGGGGGTTAGGCGGGGAGCTGTTTTTT. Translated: CASGNRGLGGELFF.

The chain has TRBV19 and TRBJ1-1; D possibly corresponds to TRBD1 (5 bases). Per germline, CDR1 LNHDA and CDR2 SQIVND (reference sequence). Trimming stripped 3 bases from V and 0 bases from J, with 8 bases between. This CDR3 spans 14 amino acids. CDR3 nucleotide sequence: TGTGCCAGTAGTATGGGGACGGTGAACACTGAAGCTTTCTTT. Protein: CASSMGTVNTEAFF.

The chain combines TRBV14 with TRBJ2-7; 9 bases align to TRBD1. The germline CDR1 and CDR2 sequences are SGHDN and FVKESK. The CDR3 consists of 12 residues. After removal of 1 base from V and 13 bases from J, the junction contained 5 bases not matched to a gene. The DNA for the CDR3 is TGTGCCAGCAGCCAAGGCGGGACAGGGTTATACTTC. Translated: CASSQGGTGLYF. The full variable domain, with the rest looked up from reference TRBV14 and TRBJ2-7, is EAGVTQFPSHSVIEKGQTVTLRCDPISGHDNLYWYRRVMGKEIKFLLHFVKESKQDESGMPNNRFLAERTGGTYSTLKVQPAELEDSGVYFCASSQGGTGLYFGPGTRLTVT.

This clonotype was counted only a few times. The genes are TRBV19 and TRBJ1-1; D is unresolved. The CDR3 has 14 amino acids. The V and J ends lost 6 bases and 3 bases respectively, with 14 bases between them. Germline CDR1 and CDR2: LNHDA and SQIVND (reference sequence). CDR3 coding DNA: TGTGCCAGTAGCCACCCGACTGGGGACACTGAAGCTTTCTTT. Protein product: CASSHPTGDTEAFF. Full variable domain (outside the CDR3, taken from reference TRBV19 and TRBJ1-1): DGGITQSPKYLFRKEGQNVTLSCEQNLNHDAMYWYRQDPGQGLRLIYYSQIVNDFQKGDIAEGYSVSREKKESFPLTVTSAQKNPTAFYLCASSHPTGDTEAFFGQGTRLTVV.

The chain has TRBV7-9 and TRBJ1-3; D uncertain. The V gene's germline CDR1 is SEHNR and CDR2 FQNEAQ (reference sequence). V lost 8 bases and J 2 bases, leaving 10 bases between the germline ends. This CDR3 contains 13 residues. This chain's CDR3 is CASGAAPGNTIYF. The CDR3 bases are TGTGCCAGCGGCGCCGCACCTGGAAACACCATATATTTT.

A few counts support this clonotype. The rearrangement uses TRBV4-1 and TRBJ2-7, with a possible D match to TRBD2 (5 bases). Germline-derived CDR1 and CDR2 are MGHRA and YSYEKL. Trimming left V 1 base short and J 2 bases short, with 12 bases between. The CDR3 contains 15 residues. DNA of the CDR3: TGCGCCAGCAGCCAAGCCCCCGGGAATACCTACGAGCAGTACTTC. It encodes CASSQAPGNTYEQYF.

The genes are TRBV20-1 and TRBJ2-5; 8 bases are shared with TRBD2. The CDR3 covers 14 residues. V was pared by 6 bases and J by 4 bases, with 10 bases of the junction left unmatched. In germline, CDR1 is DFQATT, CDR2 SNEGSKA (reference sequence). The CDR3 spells CSASPGLDVETQYF. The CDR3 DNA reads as TGCAGTGCGTCGCCGGGACTAGACGTAGAGACCCAGTACTTC.

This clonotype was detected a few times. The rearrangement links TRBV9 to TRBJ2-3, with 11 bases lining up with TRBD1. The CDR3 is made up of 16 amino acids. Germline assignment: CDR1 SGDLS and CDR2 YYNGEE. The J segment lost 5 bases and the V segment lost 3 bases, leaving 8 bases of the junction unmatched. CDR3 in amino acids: CASSAPGQGAGDTQYF. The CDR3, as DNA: TGTGCCAGCAGCGCCCCAGGACAGGGGGCAGGAGATACGCAGTATTTT.

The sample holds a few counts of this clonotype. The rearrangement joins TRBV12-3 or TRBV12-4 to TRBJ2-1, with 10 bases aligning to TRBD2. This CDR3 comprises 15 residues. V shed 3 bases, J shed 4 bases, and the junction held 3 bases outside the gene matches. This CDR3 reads CASSFSGGFYNEQFF. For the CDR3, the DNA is TGTGCCAGCAGTTTTAGCGGGGGGTTTTACAATGAGCAGTTCTTC.

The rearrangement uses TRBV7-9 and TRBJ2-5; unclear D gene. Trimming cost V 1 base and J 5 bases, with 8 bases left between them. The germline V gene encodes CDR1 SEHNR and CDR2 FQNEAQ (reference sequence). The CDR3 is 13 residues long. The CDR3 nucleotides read TGTGCCAGCAGCTTAGGGGAAGCGGAGACCCAGTACTTC. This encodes CASSLGEAETQYF. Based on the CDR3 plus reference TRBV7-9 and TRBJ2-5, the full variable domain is DTGVSQNPRHKITKRGQNVTFRCDPISEHNRLYWYRQTLGQGPEFLTYFQNEAQLEKSRLLSDRFSAERPKGSFSTLEIQRTEQGDSAMYLCASSLGEAETQYFGPGTRLLVL.

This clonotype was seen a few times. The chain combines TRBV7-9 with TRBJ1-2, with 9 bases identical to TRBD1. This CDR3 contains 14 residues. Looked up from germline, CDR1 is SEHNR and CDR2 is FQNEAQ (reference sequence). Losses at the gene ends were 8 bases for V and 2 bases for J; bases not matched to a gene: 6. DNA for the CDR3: TGTGCCAGCGGATCGACAGGGGGAAACTATGGCTACACCTTC. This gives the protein CASGSTGGNYGYTF. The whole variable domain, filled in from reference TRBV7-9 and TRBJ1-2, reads DTGVSQNPRHKITKRGQNVTFRCDPISEHNRLYWYRQTLGQGPEFLTYFQNEAQLEKSRLLSDRFSAERPKGSFSTLEIQRTEQGDSAMYLCASGSTGGNYGYTFGSGTRLTVV.

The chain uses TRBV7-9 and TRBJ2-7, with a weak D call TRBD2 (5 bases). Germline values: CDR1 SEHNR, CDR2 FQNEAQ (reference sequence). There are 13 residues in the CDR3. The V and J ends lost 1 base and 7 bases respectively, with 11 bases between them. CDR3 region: CASSLDPGLEQYF. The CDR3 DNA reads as TGTGCCAGCAGCTTAGACCCCGGACTTGAGCAGTACTTC.

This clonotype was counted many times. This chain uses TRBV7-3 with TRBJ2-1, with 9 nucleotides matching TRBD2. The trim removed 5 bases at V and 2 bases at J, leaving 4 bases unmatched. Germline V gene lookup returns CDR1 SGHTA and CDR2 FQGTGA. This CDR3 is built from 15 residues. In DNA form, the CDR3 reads TGTGCCAGCAGCGCGACTAGCGGACCCTACAATGAGCAGTTCTTC. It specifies CASSATSGPYNEQFF.

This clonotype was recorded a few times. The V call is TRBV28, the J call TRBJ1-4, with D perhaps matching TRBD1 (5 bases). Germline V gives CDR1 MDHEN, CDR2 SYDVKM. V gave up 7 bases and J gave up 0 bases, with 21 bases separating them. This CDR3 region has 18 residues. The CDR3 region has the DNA TGTGCCAGCAATAAGACACCGGGACCCCTAACAACTAATGAAAAACTGTTTTTT. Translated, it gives CASNKTPGPLTTNEKLFF.

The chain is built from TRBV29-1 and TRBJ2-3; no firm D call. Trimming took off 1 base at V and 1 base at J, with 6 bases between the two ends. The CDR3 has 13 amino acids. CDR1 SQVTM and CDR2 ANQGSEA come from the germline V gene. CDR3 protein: CSVEGTRTDTQYF. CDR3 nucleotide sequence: TGCAGCGTTGAAGGGACCCGCACAGATACGCAGTATTTT.

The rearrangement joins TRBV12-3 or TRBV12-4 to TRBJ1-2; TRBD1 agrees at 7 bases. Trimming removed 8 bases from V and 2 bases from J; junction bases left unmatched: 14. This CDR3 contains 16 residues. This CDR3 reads CASSGTLTGRNYGYTF. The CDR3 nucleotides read TGTGCCAGCTCAGGAACCTTGACAGGGAGGAACTATGGCTACACCTTC.

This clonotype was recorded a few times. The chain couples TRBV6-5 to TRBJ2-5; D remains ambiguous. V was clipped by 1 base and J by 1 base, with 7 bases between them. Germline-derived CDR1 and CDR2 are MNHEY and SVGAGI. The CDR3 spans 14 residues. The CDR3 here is CASSYFRLQETQYF. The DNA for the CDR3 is TGTGCCAGCAGTTACTTTAGACTCCAAGAGACCCAGTACTTC.

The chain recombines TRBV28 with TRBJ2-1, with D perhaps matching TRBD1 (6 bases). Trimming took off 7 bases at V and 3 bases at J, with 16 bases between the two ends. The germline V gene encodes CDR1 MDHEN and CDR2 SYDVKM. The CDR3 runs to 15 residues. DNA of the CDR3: TGTGCCAGCATTCAGGGGTTAGTGGACTACAATGAGCAGTTCTTC. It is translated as CASIQGLVDYNEQFF.

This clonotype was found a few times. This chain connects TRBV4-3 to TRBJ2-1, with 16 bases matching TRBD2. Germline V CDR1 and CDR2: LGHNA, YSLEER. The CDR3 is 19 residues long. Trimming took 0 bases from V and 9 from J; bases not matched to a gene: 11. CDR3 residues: CASSQEVYGTSGRAGEQFF. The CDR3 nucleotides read TGCGCCAGCAGCCAAGAAGTGTATGGGACTAGCGGGAGGGCGGGTGAGCAGTTCTTC.